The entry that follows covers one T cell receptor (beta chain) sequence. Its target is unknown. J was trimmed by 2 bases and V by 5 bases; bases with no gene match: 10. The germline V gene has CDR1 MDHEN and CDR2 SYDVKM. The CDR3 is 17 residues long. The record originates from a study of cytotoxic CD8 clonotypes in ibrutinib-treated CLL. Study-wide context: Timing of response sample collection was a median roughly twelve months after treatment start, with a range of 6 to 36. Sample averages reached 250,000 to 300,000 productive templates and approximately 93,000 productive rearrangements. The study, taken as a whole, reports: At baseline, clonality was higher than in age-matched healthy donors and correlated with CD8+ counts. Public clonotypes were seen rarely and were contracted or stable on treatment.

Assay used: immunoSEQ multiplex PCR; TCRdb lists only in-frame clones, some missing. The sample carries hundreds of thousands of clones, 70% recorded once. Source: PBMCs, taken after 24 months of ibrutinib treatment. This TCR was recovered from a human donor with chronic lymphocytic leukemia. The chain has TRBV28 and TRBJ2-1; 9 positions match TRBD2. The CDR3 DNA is TGTGCCAGCAGTAACCCTCTGCGGGAGGGCCCCTACAATGAGCAGTTCTTC. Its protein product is CASSNPLREGPYNEQFF.